The clone carrying this T cell receptor (beta chain) was counted only a few times. The target antigen is unknown. Generated by immunoSEQ multiplex PCR, the TCRdb table keeps only in-frame clones and is missing some. Of about 18,000 clones in the sample, approximately 72% were seen once. The data are from a study of PD-1 blockade in classical Hodgkin lymphoma. Overall study findings and caveats: Complete responders had baseline diversity similar to newly diagnosed patients. Lower baseline TCR diversity was reported for newly diagnosed patients than for healthy donors.

Noted time point: cycle 4 day 1 (C4D1), after five to seven weeks of nivolumab. Relapse was seen in all patients after autologous stem cell transplantation, and brentuximab vedotin exposure was variable. CD4+ T cells were purified from thawed PBMCs by negative selection. The CDR3 has 13 residues. Germline lookup yields CDR1 SNHLY and CDR2 FYNNEI. Trimming stripped 4 bases from V and 3 bases from J, with 9 bases between. The TCR sequence derives from a human donor with classical Hodgkin lymphoma. The genes are TRBV2 and TRBJ1-2, with D perhaps TRBD1 (6 bases). The sequences come from CD4+ T cells from blood, collected before the fourth cycle of nivolumab. The DNA for the CDR3 is TGTGCCAGCAGTGCTCAGGGGCACTATGGCTACACCTTC. As protein: CASSAQGHYGYTF.